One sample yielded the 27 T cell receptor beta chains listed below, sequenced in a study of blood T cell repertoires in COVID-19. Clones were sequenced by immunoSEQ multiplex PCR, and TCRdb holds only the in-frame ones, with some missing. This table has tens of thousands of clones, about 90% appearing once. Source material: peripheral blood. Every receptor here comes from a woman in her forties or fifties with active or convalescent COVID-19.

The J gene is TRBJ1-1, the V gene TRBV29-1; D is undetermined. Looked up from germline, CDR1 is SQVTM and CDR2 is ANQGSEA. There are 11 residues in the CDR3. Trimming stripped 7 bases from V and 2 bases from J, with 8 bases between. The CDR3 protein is CSGTPNTEAFF. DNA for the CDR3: TGCAGCGGCACACCTAACACTGAAGCTTTCTTT.

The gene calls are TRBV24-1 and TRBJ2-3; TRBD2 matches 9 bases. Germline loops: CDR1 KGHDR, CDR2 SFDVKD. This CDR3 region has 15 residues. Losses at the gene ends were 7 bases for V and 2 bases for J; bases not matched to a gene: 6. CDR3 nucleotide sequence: TGTGCCACCAGCCTTAGCGGGAGACTCACAGATACGCAGTATTTT. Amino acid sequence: CATSLSGRLTDTQYF.

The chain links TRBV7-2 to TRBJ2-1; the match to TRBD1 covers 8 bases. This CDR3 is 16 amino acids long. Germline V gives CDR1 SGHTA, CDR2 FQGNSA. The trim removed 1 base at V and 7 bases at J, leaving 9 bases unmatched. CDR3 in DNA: TGTGCCAGCAGCTTAGGCCGGACAGGGCCCCTAAATGAGCAGTTCTTC. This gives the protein CASSLGRTGPLNEQFF.

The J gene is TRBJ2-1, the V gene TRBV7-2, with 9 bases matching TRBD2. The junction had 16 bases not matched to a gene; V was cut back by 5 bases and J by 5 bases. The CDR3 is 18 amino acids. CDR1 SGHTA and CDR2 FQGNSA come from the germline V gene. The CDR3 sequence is CASSVLPPGTSSHNEQFF. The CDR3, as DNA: TGTGCCAGCAGCGTATTACCACCCGGGACTAGCAGTCACAATGAGCAGTTCTTC.

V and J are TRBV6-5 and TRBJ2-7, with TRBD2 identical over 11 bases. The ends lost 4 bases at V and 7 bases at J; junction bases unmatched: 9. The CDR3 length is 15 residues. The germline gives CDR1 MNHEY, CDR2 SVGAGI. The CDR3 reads CASSFTLAGGGEQYF. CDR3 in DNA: TGTGCCAGCAGTTTTACCCTAGCGGGAGGCGGGGAGCAGTACTTC.

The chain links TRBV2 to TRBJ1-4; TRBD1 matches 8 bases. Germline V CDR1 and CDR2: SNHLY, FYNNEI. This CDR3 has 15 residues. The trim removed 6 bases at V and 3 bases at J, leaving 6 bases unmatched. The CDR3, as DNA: TGTGCCAGCAGACAGGGGGTTTTTTCTAATGAAAAACTGTTTTTT. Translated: CASRQGVFSNEKLFF.

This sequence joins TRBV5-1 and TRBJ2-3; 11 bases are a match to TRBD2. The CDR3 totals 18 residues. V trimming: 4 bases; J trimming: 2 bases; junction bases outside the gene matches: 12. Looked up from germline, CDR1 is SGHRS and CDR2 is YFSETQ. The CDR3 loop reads CASSIGTSGLFPTDTQYF. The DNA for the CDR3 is TGCGCCAGCAGCATCGGGACTAGCGGCCTCTTTCCCACAGATACGCAGTATTTT.

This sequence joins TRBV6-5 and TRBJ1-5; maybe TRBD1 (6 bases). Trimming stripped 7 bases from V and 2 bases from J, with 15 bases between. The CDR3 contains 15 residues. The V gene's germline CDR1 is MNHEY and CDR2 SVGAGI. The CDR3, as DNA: TGTGCCAGCACGGCAACATGGACAGGCAATCAGCCCCAGCATTTT. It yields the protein CASTATWTGNQPQHF.

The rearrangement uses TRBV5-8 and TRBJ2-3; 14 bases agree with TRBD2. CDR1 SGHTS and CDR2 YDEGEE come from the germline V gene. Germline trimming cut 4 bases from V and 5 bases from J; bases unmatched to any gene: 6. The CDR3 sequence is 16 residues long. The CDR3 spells CASSLGTSGSQDTQYF. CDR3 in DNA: TGTGCCAGCAGCCTAGGGACTAGCGGGAGTCAAGATACGCAGTATTTT.

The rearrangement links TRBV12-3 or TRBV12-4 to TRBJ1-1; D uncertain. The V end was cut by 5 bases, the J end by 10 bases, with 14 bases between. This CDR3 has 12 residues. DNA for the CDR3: TGTGCCAGCAGTATCACGTTTGGCGGAGCTTTCTTT. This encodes CASSITFGGAFF.

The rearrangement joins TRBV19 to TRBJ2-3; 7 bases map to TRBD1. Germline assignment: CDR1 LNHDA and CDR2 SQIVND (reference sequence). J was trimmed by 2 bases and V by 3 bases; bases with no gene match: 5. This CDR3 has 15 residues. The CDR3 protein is CASSMTGSPTDTQYF. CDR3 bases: TGTGCCAGTAGTATGACAGGGTCCCCCACAGATACGCAGTATTTT.

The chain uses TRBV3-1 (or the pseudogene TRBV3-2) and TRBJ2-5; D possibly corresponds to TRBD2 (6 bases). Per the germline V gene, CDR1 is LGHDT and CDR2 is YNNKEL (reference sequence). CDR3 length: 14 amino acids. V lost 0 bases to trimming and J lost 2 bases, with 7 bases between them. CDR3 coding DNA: TGTGCCAGCAGCCAAGACGGGGGTCAAGAGACCCAGTACTTC. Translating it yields CASSQDGGQETQYF.

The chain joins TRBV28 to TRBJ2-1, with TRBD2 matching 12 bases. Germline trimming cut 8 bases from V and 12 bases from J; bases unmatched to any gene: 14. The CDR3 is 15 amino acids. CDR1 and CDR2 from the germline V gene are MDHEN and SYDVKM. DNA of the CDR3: TGTGCCAGCCGGGAACTAGCGGGAGGTTTGGTGGGGCAGTTCTTC. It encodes CASRELAGGLVGQFF.

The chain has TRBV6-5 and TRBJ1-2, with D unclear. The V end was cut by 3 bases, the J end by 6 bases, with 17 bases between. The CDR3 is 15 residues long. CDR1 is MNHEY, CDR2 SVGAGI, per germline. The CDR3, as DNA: TGTGCCAGCAGTTATCATTCCGGGAAGTTGGATGGCTACACCTTC. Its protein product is CASSYHSGKLDGYTF.

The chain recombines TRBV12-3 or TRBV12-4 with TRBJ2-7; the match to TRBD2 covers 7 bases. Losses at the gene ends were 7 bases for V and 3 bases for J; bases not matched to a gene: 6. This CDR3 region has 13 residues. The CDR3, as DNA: TGTGCCAGCACCCGAGGGACTAACTACGAGCAGTACTTC. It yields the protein CASTRGTNYEQYF.

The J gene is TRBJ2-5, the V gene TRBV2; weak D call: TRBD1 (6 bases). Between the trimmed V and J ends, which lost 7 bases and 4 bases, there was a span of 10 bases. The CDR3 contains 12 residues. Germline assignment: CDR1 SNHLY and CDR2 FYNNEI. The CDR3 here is CASKRQAETQYF. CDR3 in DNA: TGTGCCAGCAAGAGACAGGCAGAGACCCAGTACTTC.

CDR3 DNA sequence: TGTGCCAGCAGTTGGGACAGGGTTGAGACCCAGTACTTC. This translates into CASSWDRVETQYF. V and J are TRBV12-3 or TRBV12-4 and TRBJ2-5; 9 bases line up with TRBD1. This CDR3 comprises 13 residues. The V segment lost 4 bases and the J segment 5 bases; nucleotides outside the gene matches: 2.

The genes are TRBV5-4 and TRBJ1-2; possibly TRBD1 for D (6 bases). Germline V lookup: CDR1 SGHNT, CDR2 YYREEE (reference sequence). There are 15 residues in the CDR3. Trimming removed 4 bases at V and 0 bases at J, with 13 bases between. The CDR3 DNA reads TGTGCCAGCAGCGAGGACAGTATATCTAACTATGGCTACACCTTC. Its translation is CASSEDSISNYGYTF.

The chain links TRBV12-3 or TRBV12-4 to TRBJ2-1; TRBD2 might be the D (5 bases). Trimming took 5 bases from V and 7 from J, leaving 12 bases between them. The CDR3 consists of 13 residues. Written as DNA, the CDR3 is TGTGCCAGCAGTCCCGTAGGACTGAATGAGCAGTTCTTC. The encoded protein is CASSPVGLNEQFF.

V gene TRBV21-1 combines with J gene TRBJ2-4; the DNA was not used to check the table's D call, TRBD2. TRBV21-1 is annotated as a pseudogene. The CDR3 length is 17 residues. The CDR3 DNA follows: TGTGCCAGCAGCAAAGAGGCGGGATTAGGAAGCAAAAACATTCAGTACTTC. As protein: CASSKEAGLGSKNIQYF.

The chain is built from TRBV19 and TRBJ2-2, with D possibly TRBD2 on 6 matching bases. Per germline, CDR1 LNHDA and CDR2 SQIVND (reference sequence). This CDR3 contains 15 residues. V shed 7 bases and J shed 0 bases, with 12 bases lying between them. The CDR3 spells CASTLSGANTGELFF. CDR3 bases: TGTGCCAGTACGCTTAGCGGAGCGAACACCGGGGAGCTGTTTTTT.

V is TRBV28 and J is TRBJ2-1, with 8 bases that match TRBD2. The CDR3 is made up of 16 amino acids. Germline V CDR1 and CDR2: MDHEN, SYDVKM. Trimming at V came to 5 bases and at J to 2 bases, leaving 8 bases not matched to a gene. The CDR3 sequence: CASSPWTSPTYNEQFF. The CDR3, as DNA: TGTGCCAGCAGTCCTTGGACTAGCCCCACCTACAATGAGCAGTTCTTC.

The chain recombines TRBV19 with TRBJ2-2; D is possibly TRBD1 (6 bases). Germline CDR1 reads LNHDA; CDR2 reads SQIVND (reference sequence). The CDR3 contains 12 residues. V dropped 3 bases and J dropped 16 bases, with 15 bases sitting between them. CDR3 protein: CASSMGASRQFF. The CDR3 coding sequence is TGTGCCAGTAGTATGGGGGCCTCGAGACAGTTTTTT.

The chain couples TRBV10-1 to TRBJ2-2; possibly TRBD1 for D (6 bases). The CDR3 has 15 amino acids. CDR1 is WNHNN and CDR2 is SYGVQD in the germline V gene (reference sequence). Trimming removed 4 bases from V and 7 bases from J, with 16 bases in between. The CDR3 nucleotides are TGCGCCAGCAGTGGTGTTGGGGGCAAGGACGGGGAGCTGTTTTTT. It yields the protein CASSGVGGKDGELFF.

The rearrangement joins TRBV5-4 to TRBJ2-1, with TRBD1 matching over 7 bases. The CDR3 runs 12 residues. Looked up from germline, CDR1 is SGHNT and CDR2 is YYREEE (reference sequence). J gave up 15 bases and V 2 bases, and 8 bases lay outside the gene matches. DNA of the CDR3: TGTGCCAGCAGCTTACCGGGACAGTTTTTGTTCTTC. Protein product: CASSLPGQFLFF.

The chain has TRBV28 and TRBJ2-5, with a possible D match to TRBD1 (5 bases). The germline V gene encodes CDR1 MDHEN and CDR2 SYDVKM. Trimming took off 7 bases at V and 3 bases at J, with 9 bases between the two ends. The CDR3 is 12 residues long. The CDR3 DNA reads TGTGCCAGCAAGGGGTTCAAAGAGACCCAGTACTTC. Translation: CASKGFKETQYF.

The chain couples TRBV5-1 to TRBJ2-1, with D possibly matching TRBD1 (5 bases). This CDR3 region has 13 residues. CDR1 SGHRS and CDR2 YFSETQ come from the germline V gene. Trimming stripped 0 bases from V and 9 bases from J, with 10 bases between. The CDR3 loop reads CASSLDQGSEQFF. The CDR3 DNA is TGCGCCAGCAGCTTGGACCAGGGTAGTGAGCAGTTCTTC. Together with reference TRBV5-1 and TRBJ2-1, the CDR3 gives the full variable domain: KAGVTQTPRYLIKTRGQQVTLSCSPISGHRSVSWYQQTPGQGLQFLFEYFSETQRNKGNFPGRFSGRQFSNSRSEMNVSTLELGDSALYLCASSLDQGSEQFFGPGTRLTVL.